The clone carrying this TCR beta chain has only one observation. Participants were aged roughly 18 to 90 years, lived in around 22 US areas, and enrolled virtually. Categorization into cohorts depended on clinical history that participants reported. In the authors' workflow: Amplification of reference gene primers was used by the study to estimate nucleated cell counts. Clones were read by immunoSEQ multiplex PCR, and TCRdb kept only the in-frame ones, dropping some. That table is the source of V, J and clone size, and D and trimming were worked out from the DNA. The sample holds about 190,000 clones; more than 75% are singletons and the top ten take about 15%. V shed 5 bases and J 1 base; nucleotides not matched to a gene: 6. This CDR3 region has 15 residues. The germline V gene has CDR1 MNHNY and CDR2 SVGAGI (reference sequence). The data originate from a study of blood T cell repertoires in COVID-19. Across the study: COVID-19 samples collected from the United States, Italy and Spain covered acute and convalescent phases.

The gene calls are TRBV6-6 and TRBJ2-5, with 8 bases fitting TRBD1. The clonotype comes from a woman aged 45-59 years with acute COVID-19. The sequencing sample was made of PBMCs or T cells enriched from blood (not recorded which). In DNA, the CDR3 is TGTGCCAGCAGTACCTTGACAGGGGCCCAAGAGACCCAGTACTTC. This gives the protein CASSTLTGAQETQYF.